The 30 T cell receptor beta chains given below trace back to one sample, sequenced in a study of blood T cell repertoires in COVID-19 (dated by TCRdb to about 2020). Libraries were made using the immunoSEQ multiplex PCR assay. TCRdb retrieved this table from immuneACCESS and kept in-frame rearrangements only. Not all clones are present; in checked studies, unresolved V genes account for under half, and no reason is known for the remainder. For this sample the table gives hundreds of thousands of clones, of which approximately 91% were detected only once. The biggest ten clones account for roughly 0.7% of the sample. The material sequenced was peripheral blood. These receptors originate from a middle-aged man with acute or convalescent COVID-19.

The J gene is TRBJ1-4, the V gene TRBV30; D remains ambiguous. Trimming removed 7 bases at V and 3 bases at J, with 12 bases between. Germline V CDR1 and CDR2: GTSNPN, SVGIG (reference sequence). The CDR3 has 13 amino acids. CDR3 sequence (DNA): TGTGCCTTCACAAAGACTCCTAATGAAAAACTGTTTTTT. It yields the protein CAFTKTPNEKLFF.

The chain employs TRBV5-4 and TRBJ2-3; D is uncertain. This CDR3 has 15 amino acids. From germline, CDR1 is SGHNT and CDR2 YYREEE (reference sequence). Trimming left V 0 bases short and J 2 bases short, with 10 bases between. As DNA, the CDR3 is TGTGCCAGCAGCTTGGCCGTACTCCACACAGATACGCAGTATTTT. The encoded protein is CASSLAVLHTDTQYF.

The CDR3 DNA reads TGCAGCGTTGTCCCAGGGGAAAACATTCAGTACTTC. This encodes CSVVPGENIQYF. The chain joins TRBV29-1 to TRBJ2-4; TRBD1 is a possible D gene (6 bases). From germline, CDR1 is SQVTM and CDR2 ANQGSEA. Trimming took off 4 bases at V and 5 bases at J, with 9 bases between the two ends. This CDR3 comprises 12 residues.

The chain carries TRBV19 and TRBJ1-5, with 8 nucleotides matching TRBD1. This CDR3 contains 16 residues. The junction had 15 bases not matched to a gene; V was cut back by 7 bases and J by 7 bases. CDR1 and CDR2 from the germline V gene are LNHDA and SQIVND (reference sequence). The CDR3 spells CASNPSGRGLLQPQHF. Written as DNA, the CDR3 is TGTGCCAGTAACCCTTCGGGCAGGGGGCTTCTACAGCCCCAGCATTTT.

V is TRBV29-1 and J is TRBJ2-4; a weak D match, TRBD1 (6 bases). Deletions cut 5 bases from V and 9 bases from J, with 20 bases between. Germline V lookup: CDR1 SQVTM, CDR2 ANQGSEA. The CDR3 is 14 amino acids. CDR3 residues: CSVTGTIIQGIQYF. CDR3 bases: TGCAGCGTTACCGGGACAATCATTCAGGGCATTCAGTACTTC.

The V gene is TRBV28, the J gene TRBJ2-7, with 13 bases that match TRBD2. Germline trimming cut 4 bases from V and 4 bases from J; bases unmatched to any gene: 4. There are 15 residues in the CDR3. Germline assignment: CDR1 MDHEN and CDR2 SYDVKM. The CDR3 DNA reads TGTGCCAGCAGTTCCCGACTAGCGGGAGGTTACGAGCAGTACTTC. Translated: CASSSRLAGGYEQYF.

J is TRBJ1-2 and V is TRBV5-1; no reliable D call. Trimming stripped 6 bases from V and 5 bases from J, with 8 bases between. Germline assignment: CDR1 SGHRS and CDR2 YFSETQ. The CDR3 spans 11 residues. The CDR3 is CASTGEYGYTF. CDR3 sequence (DNA): TGCGCCAGCACGGGTGAATATGGCTACACCTTC.

The chain uses TRBV7-9 and TRBJ1-1, with D possibly TRBD1 on 6 matching bases. The CDR3 is made up of 15 amino acids. Trimming took 1 base from V and 5 from J, leaving 14 bases between them. Germline CDR1 SEHNR, CDR2 FQNEAQ (reference sequence). The CDR3 here is CASSLVEGGATEAFF. DNA for the CDR3: TGTGCCAGCAGCTTAGTCGAAGGGGGGGCGACTGAAGCTTTCTTT.

The chain uses TRBV27 and TRBJ1-4, with 7 bases fitting TRBD1. The germline V gene has CDR1 MNHEY and CDR2 SMNVEV (reference sequence). This CDR3 has 14 amino acids. V lost 8 bases and J lost 4; bases outside the gene matches: 7. CDR3 region: CASFPGQFNEKLFF. As DNA, the CDR3 is TGTGCCAGCTTTCCGGGACAGTTTAATGAAAAACTGTTTTTT.

This chain uses TRBV3-1 (or the pseudogene TRBV3-2) with TRBJ2-1, with 9 nucleotides matching TRBD2. Germline trimming cut 8 bases from V and 3 bases from J; bases unmatched to any gene: 8. Looked up from germline, CDR1 is LGHDT and CDR2 is YNNKEL (reference sequence). CDR3 length: 15 residues. CDR3 coding DNA: TGTGCCAGCGCCTCCGAGCGGGAGGACTACAATGAGCAGTTCTTC. Its translation: CASASEREDYNEQFF.

The chain recombines TRBV19 with TRBJ1-1, with unresolved D. V was pared by 7 bases and J by 0 bases, with 15 bases between. This CDR3 has 15 residues. CDR1 and CDR2 (germline): LNHDA, SQIVND (reference sequence). The CDR3 region is CASTLRRHLNTEAFF. For the CDR3, the DNA is TGTGCCAGTACCCTTCGTAGACACCTGAACACTGAAGCTTTCTTT. The full variable domain, its missing parts supplied by reference TRBV19 and TRBJ1-1, is DGGITQSPKYLFRKEGQNVTLSCEQNLNHDAMYWYRQDPGQGLRLIYYSQIVNDFQKGDIAEGYSVSREKKESFPLTVTSAQKNPTAFYLCASTLRRHLNTEAFFGQGTRLTVV.

This chain connects TRBV18 to TRBJ1-5, with D perhaps TRBD1 (6 bases). The CDR3 is 15 amino acids. Germline lookup yields CDR1 KGHSH and CDR2 LQKENI. The ends were cut back, 6 bases at V and 2 bases at J, with 14 bases in the middle. In DNA form, the CDR3 reads TGTGCCAGCTCCCCTTGGGGGCAGCGCAATCAGCCCCAGCATTTT. It encodes CASSPWGQRNQPQHF. Filled out from reference TRBV18 and TRBJ1-5, the complete variable domain reads NAGVMQNPRHLVRRRGQEARLRCSPMKGHSHVYWYRQLPEEGLKFMVYLQKENIIDESGMPKERFSAEFPKEGPSILRIQQVVRGDSAAYFCASSPWGQRNQPQHFGDGTRLSIL.

The V and J genes are TRBV7-9 and TRBJ2-3; TRBD1 might be the D (6 bases). V was shortened by 4 bases and J by 2 bases, with 13 bases between the two germline ends. Per the germline V gene, CDR1 is SEHNR and CDR2 is FQNEAQ (reference sequence). This CDR3 has 15 amino acids. CDR3 loop: CASSSLGGPTDTQYF. The CDR3 DNA is TGTGCCAGCAGCTCCCTTGGGGGCCCCACAGATACGCAGTATTTT.

This clone was seen a single time. The V and J genes are TRBV4-2 and TRBJ1-4, with a tentative D call TRBD1 (6 bases). The CDR3 is 13 residues long. Trimming left V 6 bases short and J 7 bases short, with 12 bases between. Germline V gene lookup returns CDR1 LGHNA and CDR2 YNFKEQ. Here the CDR3 reads CASSHRVLEKLFF. In DNA, the CDR3 is TGTGCCAGCAGTCACAGGGTCCTTGAAAAACTGTTTTTT.

The sample holds a few counts of this clone. The rearrangement links TRBV7-2 to TRBJ2-3; perhaps TRBD2 as D (6 bases). Germline CDR1 SGHTA, CDR2 FQGNSA. Trimming pared 2 bases from V and 4 bases from J, leaving 16 bases between. The CDR3 runs to 16 residues. The CDR3 spells CASSLQRVPGADTQYF. The CDR3 DNA reads TGTGCCAGCAGCTTACAGCGGGTCCCAGGTGCAGATACGCAGTATTTT.

This clone was found once. The J gene is TRBJ2-1, the V gene TRBV7-9; D is unresolved. CDR1 is SEHNR, CDR2 FQNEAQ, per germline (reference sequence). The CDR3 is made up of 14 amino acids. Trimming took 3 bases from V and 7 from J, leaving 13 bases between them. The CDR3 protein is CASSFTPPRNEQFF. CDR3 sequence (DNA): TGTGCCAGCAGCTTTACACCCCCGAGGAATGAGCAGTTCTTC.

The J gene is TRBJ2-7, the V gene TRBV6-5; 10 bases fit TRBD1. The CDR3 spans 12 residues. Germline CDR1 is MNHEY and CDR2 is SVGAGI. Trimming took 10 bases from V and 5 from J; bases not matched to a gene: 5. This chain's CDR3 is CAIQTGGNEQYF. The CDR3 nucleotides are TGTGCCATCCAGACAGGGGGCAACGAGCAGTACTTC.

This sequence joins TRBV19 and TRBJ1-2, with D possibly TRBD1 on 6 matching bases. V was cut by 10 bases and J by 3 bases, with 21 bases left in between. The length of the CDR3 is 15 residues. Germline CDR1 and CDR2: LNHDA and SQIVND (reference sequence). The CDR3 region has the DNA TGTGCCACCACCGGGACAACAACGAATGACTATGGCTACACCTTC. This gives the protein CATTGTTTNDYGYTF.

In its sample, this clone was seen many times. CDR3 sequence reads: CASKTGGDNQPQHF. The CDR3 DNA is TGTGCCAGCAAGACAGGGGGGGACAATCAGCCCCAGCATTTT. The genes are TRBV25-1 and TRBJ1-5; 9 bases agree with TRBD1. This CDR3 region has 14 residues. Germline assignment: CDR1 MGHDK and CDR2 SYGVNS. V lost 7 bases, J lost 3 bases, and 4 bases stayed unmatched.

This chain uses TRBV6-5 with TRBJ1-2; TRBD1 matches 7 bases. The germline gives CDR1 MNHEY, CDR2 SVGAGI. The CDR3 runs 15 residues. V shed 6 bases and J 5 bases; nucleotides not matched to a gene: 12. CDR3 in amino acids: CASRETGRNPYGYTF. The CDR3 DNA is TGTGCCAGCAGGGAGACAGGGCGCAACCCATATGGCTACACCTTC.

To note about this clone: Relative to the germline gene, one junction end is altered; a read error may explain this. V usage is TRBV5-1 and J usage is TRBJ2-7; 12 bases map to TRBD2. The CDR3 runs to 14 residues. Per germline, CDR1 SGHRS and CDR2 YFSETQ. This chain's CDR3 is CASRLTSGSLEQYF. As DNA, the CDR3 is TGCGCCAGCCGCTTGACTAGCGGGAGTCTCGAGCAGTACTTC.

The table lists this clone with a count of one. The same CDR3 can be traced to other DNA sequences in this sample. This chain connects TRBV7-9 to TRBJ2-1; D is unresolved. The germline V gene has CDR1 SEHNR and CDR2 FQNEAQ (reference sequence). CDR3 length: 12 amino acids. Trimming removed 3 bases at V and 9 bases at J, with 9 bases between. CDR3 sequence reads: CASSFGGGEQFF. CDR3 DNA: TGTGCCAGCAGCTTCGGCGGCGGTGAGCAGTTCTTC.

J is TRBJ1-6 and V is TRBV19, with D possibly matching TRBD1 (5 bases). Germline CDR1 and CDR2: LNHDA and SQIVND (reference sequence). This CDR3 contains 16 residues. V lost 4 bases to trimming and J lost 3 bases, with 13 bases between them. CDR3: CASSTLKGNYNSPLHF. CDR3 bases: TGTGCCAGTAGTACGCTTAAGGGGAACTATAATTCACCCCTCCACTTT.

This clone showed up just once. The rearrangement joins TRBV7-6 to TRBJ1-1; D is perhaps TRBD1 (6 bases). V was cut by 4 bases and J by 5 bases, with 14 bases left in between. Germline CDR1 is SGHVS and CDR2 is FNYEAQ. The CDR3 loop spans 14 amino acids. As DNA, the CDR3 is TGTGCCAGCAGCTCACAGGGAAGGAATACTGAAGCTTTCTTT. Its protein is CASSSQGRNTEAFF.

The count of this clone is one. The rearrangement uses TRBV9 and TRBJ2-1; D is unclear. CDR3 length: 15 amino acids. CDR1 and CDR2 from the germline V gene are SGDLS and YYNGEE. V was cut by 3 bases and J by 0 bases, with 10 bases left in between. CDR3: CASSARGLSYNEQFF. CDR3 coding DNA: TGTGCCAGCAGCGCCCGAGGCCTCTCCTACAATGAGCAGTTCTTC.

This chain uses TRBV5-1 with TRBJ2-1, with D perhaps matching TRBD2 (5 bases). Germline CDR1 reads SGHRS; CDR2 reads YFSETQ. The CDR3 covers 16 residues. Trimming removed 2 bases from V and 6 bases from J, with 18 bases in between. CDR3 DNA: TGCGCCAGCAGCTTCCCACTAGGAAATTTTGGCAATGAGCAGTTCTTC. This codes for CASSFPLGNFGNEQFF.

CDR3: CAWSVGRISNTGELFF. CDR3 bases: TGTGCCTGGAGTGTGGGCAGGATCTCGAACACCGGGGAGCTGTTTTTT. The chain joins TRBV30 to TRBJ2-2; D ambiguous. V lost 0 bases, J lost 0 bases, and 11 bases lay in between. CDR1 GTSNPN and CDR2 SVGIG come from the germline V gene (reference sequence). This CDR3 spans 16 amino acids.

The V gene is TRBV2, the J gene TRBJ1-2, with 12 bases identical to TRBD1. Trimming took 9 bases from V and 6 from J; bases not matched to a gene: 5. Germline loops: CDR1 SNHLY, CDR2 FYNNEI. CDR3 length: 13 residues. DNA of the CDR3: TGTGCCAGAGTCGGGACAGGGGGCAATGGCTACACCTTC. Its protein is CARVGTGGNGYTF.

The chain recombines TRBV14 with TRBJ1-2; TRBD1 matches 9 bases. The CDR3 length is 17 residues. Germline V lookup: CDR1 SGHDN, CDR2 FVKESK. The V and J ends lost 3 bases and 8 bases, in that order; junction bases with no gene match: 16. The CDR3 sequence: CASSQLLSRTGVRGYTF. CDR3 bases: TGTGCCAGCAGCCAGCTTCTATCCCGGACAGGGGTTCGCGGCTACACCTTC.

The gene calls are TRBV4-2 and TRBJ2-5; D remains ambiguous. Germline V CDR1 and CDR2: LGHNA, YNFKEQ. This CDR3 comprises 15 residues. V lost 0 bases, J lost 0 bases, and 8 bases lay in between. DNA for the CDR3: TGTGCCAGCAGCCAAGATGAGAGTTACCAAGAGACCCAGTACTTC. It yields the protein CASSQDESYQETQYF.